The next 13 T cell receptor beta chains were all read from a single sample in a study of radiotherapy plus CTLA-4 blockade in lung cancer. TCRdb keeps only in-frame clones here, not all; method: immunoSEQ multiplex PCR. This sample has roughly 90,000 clones, with roughly 70% found just once. The sequencing here drew on peripheral blood, taken from a patient treated with radiotherapy plus ipilimumab. The receptors shown here come from a human donor with non-small cell lung cancer that progressed on radiotherapy plus ipilimumab.

The rearrangement links TRBV6-1 to TRBJ2-7, with 7 positions matching TRBD1. The CDR3 sequence is 16 residues long. Germline V CDR1 and CDR2: MNHNS, SASEGT. V lost 0 bases and J lost 1; bases outside the gene matches: 6. For the CDR3, the DNA is TGTGCCAGCAGTGAAGCGGATAACAGGGGATCCTACGAGCAGTACTTC. Translating it yields CASSEADNRGSYEQYF.

The rearrangement uses TRBV5-5 and TRBJ2-3; D might be TRBD2 (5 bases). Trimming cost V 0 bases and J 2 bases, with 7 bases left between them. Per the germline V gene, CDR1 is SGHKS and CDR2 is YYEKEE (reference sequence). This CDR3 is 14 amino acids long. CDR3 amino acids: CASSLATITDTQYF. The CDR3 DNA reads TGTGCCAGCAGCTTGGCGACTATCACAGATACGCAGTATTTT.

The chain carries TRBV19 and TRBJ2-3; D is perhaps TRBD2 (6 bases). Deletions cut 2 bases from V and 1 base from J, with 13 bases between. The CDR3 sequence is 16 residues long. CDR1 is LNHDA, CDR2 SQIVND, per germline (reference sequence). For the CDR3, the DNA is TGTGCCAGTAGTATACGCCGGGGGATACGCACAGATACGCAGTATTTT. Translating gives CASSIRRGIRTDTQYF.

This rearrangement joins TRBV7-7 to TRBJ1-1, with D uncertain. Trimming removed 0 bases at V and 3 bases at J, with 14 bases between. Germline V gene lookup returns CDR1 SSHAT and CDR2 FNYEAQ (reference sequence). The CDR3 is 16 amino acids. CDR3 protein: CASSLAPSGSDTEAFF. In DNA, the CDR3 is TGTGCCAGCAGCTTAGCGCCGTCGGGGTCGGACACTGAAGCTTTCTTT.

A note on this clone: Other DNA sequences within the sample encode an identical CDR3. The chain recombines TRBV5-6 with TRBJ2-5; D is unresolved. Germline CDR1 SGHDT, CDR2 YYEEEE. The CDR3 contains 12 residues. Trimming took off 0 bases at V and 4 bases at J, with 4 bases between the two ends. The DNA for the CDR3 is TGTGCCAGCAGCTTGGACCCAGAGACCCAGTACTTC. This codes for CASSLDPETQYF.

V and J are TRBV28 and TRBJ2-1; TRBD2 aligns across 10 bases. Germline V gives CDR1 MDHEN, CDR2 SYDVKM. The CDR3 spans 16 residues. V lost 3 bases, J lost 6 bases, and 8 bases stayed unmatched. CDR3 loop: CASSFGLAGDLNEQFF. CDR3 nucleotides: TGTGCCAGCAGTTTCGGTCTAGCGGGAGACCTCAATGAGCAGTTCTTC. Full variable domain (missing parts from reference TRBV28 and TRBJ2-1): DVKVTQSSRYLVKRTGEKVFLECVQDMDHENMFWYRQDPGLGLRLIYFSYDVKMKEKGDIPEGYSVSREKKERFSLILESASTNQTSMYLCASSFGLAGDLNEQFFGPGTRLTVL.

This chain joins TRBV9 and TRBJ2-1; D is unresolved. There are 13 residues in the CDR3. Germline CDR1 and CDR2: SGDLS and YYNGEE. V lost 4 bases, J lost 8 bases, and 13 bases lay in between. The CDR3 region has the DNA TGTGCCAGCAGCTACATCGAATGGGATGAGCAGTTCTTC. It specifies CASSYIEWDEQFF.

Note on this clone: The missing conserved phenylalanine or tryptophan at the end of this CDR3 makes a read error likely. V gene TRBV18 combines with J gene TRBJ1-1; D call uncertain. Trimming left V 3 bases short and J 0 bases short, with 8 bases between. The CDR3 sequence is 14 residues long. Germline V gives CDR1 KGHSH, CDR2 LQKENI. CDR3 in amino acids: CASSPSRLNTEAFL. Written as DNA, the CDR3 is TGTGCCAGCTCACCGTCCAGGCTGAACACTGAAGCTTTCCTT.

This rearrangement joins TRBV29-1 to TRBJ1-1, with D tentatively TRBD1 (6 bases). Germline lookup yields CDR1 SQVTM and CDR2 ANQGSEA. Between the trimmed V and J ends, which lost 7 bases and 4 bases, there was a span of 16 bases. The CDR3 loop spans 13 amino acids. CDR3 bases: TGCAGCGCGGGGGGCGGAACGCGCACTGAAGCTTTCTTT. It encodes CSAGGGTRTEAFF.

V and J are TRBV28 and TRBJ2-7; D may match TRBD1 or TRBD2 (6 bases each). V gave up 6 bases and J gave up 0 bases, with 18 bases separating them. Germline V lookup: CDR1 MDHEN, CDR2 SYDVKM. The CDR3 is made up of 16 amino acids. The CDR3 bases are TGTGCCAGCAGCGTAGGGGGGATAGGGTCCTCCTACGAGCAGTACTTC. Translation: CASSVGGIGSSYEQYF. The full variable domain, with the rest looked up from reference TRBV28 and TRBJ2-7, is DVKVTQSSRYLVKRTGEKVFLECVQDMDHENMFWYRQDPGLGLRLIYFSYDVKMKEKGDIPEGYSVSREKKERFSLILESASTNQTSMYLCASSVGGIGSSYEQYFGPGTRLTVT.

The rearrangement joins TRBV5-6 to TRBJ2-1; 8 bases map to TRBD2. Germline lookup yields CDR1 SGHDT and CDR2 YYEEEE. This CDR3 spans 16 amino acids. The V gene end was trimmed by 1 base and the J gene end by 6 bases; junction bases not matched to a gene: 9. The CDR3 coding sequence is TGTGCCAGCAGCTTGTACGGCGGGAGGTCGGGCAATGAGCAGTTCTTC. It specifies CASSLYGGRSGNEQFF.

The CDR3 sequence: CASSLSGTAEAFF. In nucleotides, the CDR3 is TGTGCCAGCAGTTTATCTGGGACCGCTGAAGCTTTCTTT. The chain uses TRBV27 and TRBJ1-1; TRBD1 is a possible D gene (5 bases). CDR3 size: 13 residues. Germline V gene sequence: CDR1 MNHEY, CDR2 SMNVEV (reference sequence). V was clipped by 0 bases and J by 6 bases, with 8 bases between them.

This clone occurred a few times. V is TRBV27 and J is TRBJ2-5; D remains ambiguous. CDR3 length: 13 amino acids. CDR1 MNHEY and CDR2 SMNVEV come from the germline V gene (reference sequence). The V gene lost 4 bases and the J gene lost 0 bases, with 6 bases spanning the gap. The CDR3, as DNA: TGTGCCAGCAGTTCAGAGTACCAAGAGACCCAGTACTTC. Translation: CASSSEYQETQYF.